This T cell receptor (beta chain) was retrieved from a study of shared clonotypes between healthy human individuals. Study results and caveats: Around 5.3% of naive CD4 clonotypes were shared across several donors. Naive subsets usually exceeded memory subsets in estimated richness.

This clone has only one observation. The antigen is not known. The CDR3 loop spans 13 amino acids. Between the trimmed V and J ends, which lost 9 bases and 2 bases, there was a span of 13 bases. Germline CDR1 MNHNS, CDR2 SASEGT. Profiled with immunoSEQ multiplex PCR; TCRdb holds only in-frame clones, not every one. The table shows over 2 million clones, with about 90% occurring only once. This TCR was sampled from a man aged 18 to 30 in good health. Some clones in this sample may be carry-over from other donors' samples. What was sequenced was naive CD4+ T cells from PBMCs. Indicated subset: CD45RA+ positively selected. The chain joins TRBV6-1 to TRBJ1-1; D is unresolved. CDR3 in amino acids: CASVFRGNTEAFF. The CDR3 bases are TGTGCCAGTGTTTTTCGGGGAAACACTGAAGCTTTCTTT.